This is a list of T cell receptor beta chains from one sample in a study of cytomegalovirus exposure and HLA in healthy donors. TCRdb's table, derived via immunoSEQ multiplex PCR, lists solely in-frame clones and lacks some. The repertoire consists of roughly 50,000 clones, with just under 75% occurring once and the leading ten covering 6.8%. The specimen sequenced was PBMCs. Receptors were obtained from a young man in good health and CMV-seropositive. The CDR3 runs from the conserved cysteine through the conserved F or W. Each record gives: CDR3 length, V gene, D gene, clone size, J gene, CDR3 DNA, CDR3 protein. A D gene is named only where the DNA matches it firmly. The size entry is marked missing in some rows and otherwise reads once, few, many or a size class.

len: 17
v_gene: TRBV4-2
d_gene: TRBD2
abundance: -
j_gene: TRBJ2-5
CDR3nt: TGTGCCAGCAGCCATAGGGGTAGCGGGGGGGCTTTAGAGACCCAGTACTTC
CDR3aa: CASSHRGSGGALETQYF

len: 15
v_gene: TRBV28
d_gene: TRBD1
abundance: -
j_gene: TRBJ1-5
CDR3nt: TGTGCCAGCAGTTTAGAGGGGACAGGTAATCAGCCCCAGCATTTT
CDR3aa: CASSLEGTGNQPQHF

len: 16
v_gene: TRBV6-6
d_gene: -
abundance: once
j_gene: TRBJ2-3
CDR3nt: TGTGCCAGCAGTTACTATGGGAGAGGAACGACAGATACGCAGTATTTT
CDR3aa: CASSYYGRGTTDTQYF

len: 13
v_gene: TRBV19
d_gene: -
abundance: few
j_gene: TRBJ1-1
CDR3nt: TGTGCCTCTGCAGGGAGGAGGAACACTGAAGCTTTCTTT
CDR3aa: CASAGRRNTEAFF

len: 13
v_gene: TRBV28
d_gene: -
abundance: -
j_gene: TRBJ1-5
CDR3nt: TGTGCCAGCAGCCCGAGGCCAAATCAGCCCCAGCATTTT
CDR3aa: CASSPRPNQPQHF

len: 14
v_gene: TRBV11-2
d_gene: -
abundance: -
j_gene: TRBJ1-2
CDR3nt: TGTGCCAGCAGCGGTCCGGGGAGCCTTGATGGCTACACCTTC
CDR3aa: CASSGPGSLDGYTF

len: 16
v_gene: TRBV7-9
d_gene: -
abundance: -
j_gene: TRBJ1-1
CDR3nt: TGTGCCAGCAACCCCCTAGGCACAGGTTCGAACACTGAAGCTTTCTTT
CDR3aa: CASNPLGTGSNTEAFF

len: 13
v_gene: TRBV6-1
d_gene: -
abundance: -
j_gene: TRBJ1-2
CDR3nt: TGTGCCACCACTTCCGCACCGGTGTATGGCTACACCTTC
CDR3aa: CATTSAPVYGYTF

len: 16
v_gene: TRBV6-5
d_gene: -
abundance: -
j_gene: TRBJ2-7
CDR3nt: TGTGCCAGCAGTTACTCTCCCGAGATGCGGCGCTACGAGCAGTACTTC
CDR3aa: CASSYSPEMRRYEQYF

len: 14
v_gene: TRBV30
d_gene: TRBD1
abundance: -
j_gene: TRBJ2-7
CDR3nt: TGTGCCTGGTGGACTCCGGGACAGCCCATCAAGCAGTACTTC
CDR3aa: CAWWTPGQPIKQYF

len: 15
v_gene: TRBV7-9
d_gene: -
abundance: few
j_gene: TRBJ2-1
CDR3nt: TGTGCCAGCAGCTTAGGCGGGGGCCGAGACAATGAGCAGTTCTTC
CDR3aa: CASSLGGGRDNEQFF

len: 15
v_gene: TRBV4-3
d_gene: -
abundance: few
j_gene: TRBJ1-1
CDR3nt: TGCGCCAGCAGCCTTGGGGGACTGGAAGGCGGAGAAGCTTTCTTT
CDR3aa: CASSLGGLEGGEAFF

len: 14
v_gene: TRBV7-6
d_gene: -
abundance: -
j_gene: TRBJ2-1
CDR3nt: TGTGCCAGCAGCTTAGAAGACAGTTACAATGAGCAGTTCTTC
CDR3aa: CASSLEDSYNEQFF

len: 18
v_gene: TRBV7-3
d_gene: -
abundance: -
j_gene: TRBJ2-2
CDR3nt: TGTGCCAGCAGCTTAATACCAGGGGTCCCCAGTTCACCCGGGGAGCTGTTTTTT
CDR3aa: CASSLIPGVPSSPGELFF

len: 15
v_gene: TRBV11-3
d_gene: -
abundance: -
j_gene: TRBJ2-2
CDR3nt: TGTGCCAGCAGCTTATCGGAGTTGTCCACCGGGGAGCTGTTTTTT
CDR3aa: CASSLSELSTGELFF

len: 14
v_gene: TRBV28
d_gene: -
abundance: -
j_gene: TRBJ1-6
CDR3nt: TGTGCCAGCAGTTTTTCAGGAAATAATCCACCCCTCCACTTT
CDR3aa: CASSFSGNNPPLHF

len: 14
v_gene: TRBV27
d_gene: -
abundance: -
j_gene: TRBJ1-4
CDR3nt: TGTGCCAGCAGTTTATCCCCGCGGGGTGAAAAACTGTTTTTT
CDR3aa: CASSLSPRGEKLFF

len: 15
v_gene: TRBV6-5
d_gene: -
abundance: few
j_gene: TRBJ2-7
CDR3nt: TGTGCCAGCAGTTATGGCAGGGGAATCTTCGACGAGCAGTACTTC
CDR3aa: CASSYGRGIFDEQYF

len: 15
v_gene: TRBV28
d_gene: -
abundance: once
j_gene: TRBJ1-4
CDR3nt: TGTGCCAGCAGCCCAGGCGGGAGTACTAATGAAAAACTGTTTTTT
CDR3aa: CASSPGGSTNEKLFF

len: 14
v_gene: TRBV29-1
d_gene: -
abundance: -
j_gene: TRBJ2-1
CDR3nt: TGCAGCGTTGTCGAGGGCCGTCTCAACAATGAGCAGTTCTTC
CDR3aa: CSVVEGRLNNEQFF

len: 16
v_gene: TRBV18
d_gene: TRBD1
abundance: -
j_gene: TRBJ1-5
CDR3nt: TGTGCCAGCTCACCTCGGGGACAGGCCAACAATCAGCCCCAGCATTTT
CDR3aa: CASSPRGQANNQPQHF

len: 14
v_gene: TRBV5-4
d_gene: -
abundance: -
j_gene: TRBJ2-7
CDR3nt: TGTGCCAGCAGCTCCGGGACAAGAGCCTACGAGCAGTACTTC
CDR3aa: CASSSGTRAYEQYF